What follows are 5 T cell receptor beta chains derived from one specimen sequenced in a study of T cells in Graves' hyperthyroidism and ophthalmopathy. The source material, RNA transcripts, was used to amplify TCR beta CDR3 regions. The TCR CDR3 was amplified in a first-round RT-PCR using the HTBI primer set. TCRdb re-called the multiplex PCR reads through MiXCR, storing one row per CDR3 protein. The repertoire consists of approximately 370,000 distinct CDR3 sequences, with roughly a sixth occurring once and the leading ten covering approximately 30%. Sequencing was performed on blood. These receptors all stem from a woman under 40 with Graves' hyperthyroidism that later progressed to Graves' ophthalmopathy.

This clonotype was picked up a small number of times. The V and J genes are TRBV5-1 and TRBJ1-5, with D perhaps matching TRBD1 (5 bases). Trimming pared 4 bases from V and 3 bases from J, leaving 14 bases between. Germline CDR1 and CDR2: SGHRS and YFSETQ. CDR3 length: 15 amino acids. The CDR3 region is CASSPLAGVNQPQHF. The CDR3 DNA sequence: TGCGCCAGCAGCCCCCTAGCGGGGGTCAATCAGCCCCAGCATTTT.

The table lists this clonotype with many counts. The V call is TRBV27, the J call TRBJ2-1, with D hard to call. The V gene lost 3 bases and the J gene lost 3 bases, with 6 bases spanning the gap. The germline CDR1 and CDR2 sequences are MNHEY and SMNVEV (reference sequence). The CDR3 spans 13 residues. The CDR3 spells CASSFGYYNEQFF. CDR3 DNA sequence: TGTGCCAGCAGTTTTGGGTACTACAATGAGCAGTTCTTC.

A note on this clonotype: This clone may be a read error of a much larger clone one base away. This chain uses TRBV3-1 with TRBJ2-7, with D unresolved. The CDR3 covers 12 residues. Looked up from germline, CDR1 is LGHDT and CDR2 is YNNKEL (reference sequence). V was shortened by 0 bases and J by 3 bases, with 3 bases between the two germline ends. The CDR3 here is CASSQEYYEQYF. The CDR3 bases are TGTGCCAGCAGCCAAGAGTACTACGAGCAGTACTTC.

The chain combines TRBV11-2 with TRBJ2-1, with D tentatively TRBD1 (8 bases). Germline V gene lookup returns CDR1 SGHAT and CDR2 FQNNGV. V lost 6 bases to trimming and J lost 3 bases, with 18 bases between them. There are 16 residues in the CDR3. This CDR3 is CASSPGGTGDYNEQFF. The CDR3, as DNA: TGTGCCAGCAGTCCCGGGGGGACAGGAGACTACAATGAGCAGTTCTTC.

This clonotype was counted ten times or more. This chain joins TRBV29-1 and TRBJ1-2, with D possibly being TRBD1 (5 bases). The CDR3 runs to 15 residues. Trimming left V 2 bases short and J 5 bases short, with 18 bases between. Germline lookup yields CDR1 SQVTM and CDR2 ANQGSEA. In DNA, the CDR3 is TGCAGCGTTGAAAGTCGGGACTCCCTGAAGTATGGCTACACCTTC. It translates to CSVESRDSLKYGYTF.